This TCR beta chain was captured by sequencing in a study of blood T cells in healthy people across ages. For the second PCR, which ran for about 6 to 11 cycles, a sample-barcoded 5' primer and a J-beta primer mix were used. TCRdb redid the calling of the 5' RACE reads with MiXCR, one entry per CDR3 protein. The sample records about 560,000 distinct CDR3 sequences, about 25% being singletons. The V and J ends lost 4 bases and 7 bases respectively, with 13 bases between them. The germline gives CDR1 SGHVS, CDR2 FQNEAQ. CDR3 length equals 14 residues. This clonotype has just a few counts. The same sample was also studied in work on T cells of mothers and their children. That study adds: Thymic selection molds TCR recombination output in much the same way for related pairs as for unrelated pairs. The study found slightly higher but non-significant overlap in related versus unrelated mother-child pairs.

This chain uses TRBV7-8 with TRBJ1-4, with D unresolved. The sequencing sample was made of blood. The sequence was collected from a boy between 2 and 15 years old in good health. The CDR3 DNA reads TGTGCCAGCAGCTGGAGCCGGAACGGTGAAAAACTGTTTTTT. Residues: CASSWSRNGEKLFF.